This TCR beta chain was documented in a study of blood T cell repertoires in COVID-19. At the level of the study: Sample material is recorded as cDNA or gDNA derived from T cells, B-cell-depleted T cells, or PBMCs.

Germline CDR1 and CDR2: PRHDT and FYEKMQ (reference sequence). The CDR3 is 15 amino acids. Unmatched junction bases numbered 12, after V lost 7 bases and J lost 6 bases. Seattle's cohort entered during active infection and was followed longitudinally. Libraries were prepared by immunoSEQ multiplex PCR; TCRdb keeps only in-frame clonotypes and omits some of them. The profile covers 150,000 or so clones, with around 89% appearing a single time and around an eighth taken by the ten largest. This sequence originates from a man younger than 30 with COVID-19, enrolled during active disease. The specimen was peripheral blood. The chain employs TRBV13 and TRBJ2-1; 7 bases are shared with TRBD2. The CDR3: CASTGGKTGINEQFF. The DNA for the CDR3 is TGTGCCAGCACCGGGGGGAAAACGGGGATCAATGAGCAGTTCTTC. The whole variable domain, remainder taken from reference TRBV13 and TRBJ2-1, is AAGVIQSPRHLIKEKRETATLKCYPIPRHDTVYWYQQGPGQDPQFLISFYEKMQSDKGSIPDRFSAQQFSDYHSELNMSSLELGDSALYFCASTGGKTGINEQFFGPGTRLTVL.